This T cell receptor (beta chain) appears in the sequencing data of a study of blood T cell repertoires in COVID-19. Study as a whole: Specimens from acute and convalescent COVID-19 originated in the United States, Italy and Spain.

Per the study methods: Amplification of reference gene primers was used by the study to estimate nucleated cell counts. Here immunoSEQ multiplex PCR was the method, and the copy in TCRdb shows in-frame clones only, minus some. V and J calls and clone size come straight from that table; D and trimming were deduced from the DNA. The data show 400,000 to 450,000 clones, with 75% to 90% seen just once and roughly 1.1% held by the top ten. CDR3 length equals 16 residues. Germline V lookup: CDR1 LGHDT, CDR2 YNNKEL (reference sequence). V shed 1 base, J shed 6 bases, and the junction held 7 bases outside the gene matches. Each recovered donor of Cohort 3 presented with two negative PCRs, clearance, or symptom resolution.

The sample comprised PBMCs or T cells enriched from blood (not recorded which). This clonotype was obtained from a man aged 25-40 years who had recovered from COVID-19. The chain has TRBV3-1 (or the pseudogene TRBV3-2) and TRBJ1-4, with 8 bases matching TRBD1. CDR3 in DNA: TGTGCCAGCAGCCAAGGCTACAGGGGGAAAGATGAAAAACTGTTTTTT. Protein product: CASSQGYRGKDEKLFF.